This record covers a single T cell receptor beta chain. The antigen is undetermined. 13 Jbeta primers and 60 Vbeta primers were used for the PCR. Authors' analysis steps: Later, an analysis found about 80 million unique TCR beta chains, and 8.5 million to 12 million of these were shared. Method: immunoSEQ multiplex PCR; TCRdb's copy keeps in-frame clones and lacks some. The D gene and trimming were derived from the DNA, and the V and J assignments and clone size from that table. Of approximately 170,000 clones in the sample, approximately 81% were seen once. The sample belongs to a study of cytomegalovirus exposure and HLA in healthy donors. The study's findings and limits: Accurate prediction of most subjects' HLA-A and HLA-B alleles from TCR beta sequences was reported. According to a later analysis, most TCR beta chains associated with CMV appeared HLA-restricted. The study flagged around 150 TCR beta chains as cytomegalovirus-associated.

Germline V CDR1 and CDR2: MDHEN, SYDVKM. CDR3 length: 15 residues. V shed 6 bases and J shed 1 base, with 16 bases lying between them. The sequence derives from a woman between 50 and 59 years old in good health and CMV-seronegative. The sample taken for sequencing was PBMCs. The rearrangement uses TRBV28 and TRBJ2-7; D is possibly TRBD1 (5 bases). CDR3 sequence (DNA): TGTGCCAGCAGACAACATGGGGCTTCGTCCTACGAGCAGTACTTC. Residues: CASRQHGASSYEQYF.